This TCR beta chain was sequenced for a study of CD8 T cells in ankylosing spondylitis. There are 15 residues in the CDR3. CDR1 and CDR2 from the germline V gene are SGDLS and YYNGEE. The J segment lost 8 bases and the V segment lost 0 bases, leaving 5 bases of the junction unmatched. TCRdb re-called the 5' RACE reads through MiXCR, storing one row per CDR3 protein. The sample yields tens of thousands of distinct CDR3 sequences, roughly 2.5% seen once. This clonotype was observed at least ten times. The sequencing sample was made of blood, either unsorted or a sorted T cell fraction (not recorded which). The clonotype was recovered from a male donor with ankylosing spondylitis or in good health (not recorded which). This chain connects TRBV9 to TRBJ2-3; 11 positions agree with TRBD2. The CDR3 region is CASSVGVAGGATQYF. DNA for the CDR3: TGTGCCAGCAGCGTAGGGGTAGCGGGAGGGGCTACGCAGTATTTT.